Listed below are T cell receptor beta chains from one sample, sequenced in a study of response to subunit inactivated influenza vaccine. Using its own MiXCR run on the RT-PCR reads, TCRdb lists one record per CDR3 protein. The table has about 540,000 distinct CDR3 sequences, 14% seen once. The sample consisted of PBMCs from blood, taken less than 13 days after vaccination. Receptor source: a man aged 50 or older who received an inactivated influenza vaccine. The CDR3 runs from the conserved cysteine through the conserved F or W. D genes are given only for firm matches. Clone size is given for some rows only: seen once, a few or many times, or a class if the clone is expanded.

cdr3_length,j_call,clone_size,d_call,v_call,cdr3_aa,cdr3_nt
14,TRBJ2-1,few,-,TRBV24-1,CATSDRGPHNEQFF,TGTGCCACCAGTGACCGGGGGCCGCACAATGAGCAGTTCTTC
15,TRBJ2-3,few,-,TRBV5-1,CASSLGTAGTDTQYF,TGCGCCAGCAGCTTGGGGACGGCTGGCACAGATACGCAGTATTTT
15,TRBJ1-5,-,TRBD1,TRBV12-3/TRBV12-4,CASSPAGGGGQPQHF,TGTGCCAGCAGCCCGGCAGGGGGCGGGGGTCAGCCCCAGCATTTT
20,TRBJ2-3,-,TRBD2,TRBV6-2/TRBV6-3,CASTVPPGLAGAGTTDTQYF,TGTGCCAGCACGGTCCCACCGGGACTAGCGGGAGCAGGTACGACAGATACGCAGTATTTT
11,TRBJ1-5,few,-,TRBV6-5,CASSNGGPQHF,TGTGCCAGCAGCAACGGGGGGCCCCAGCATTTT
15,TRBJ2-1,-,TRBD1,TRBV7-2,CASSLSRTGLNEQFF,TGTGCCAGCAGCTTGTCCCGGACAGGGTTGAATGAGCAGTTCTTC
15,TRBJ1-5,-,-,TRBV30,CAWSVSGISNQPQHF,TGTGCCTGGAGTGTATCGGGCATTAGCAATCAGCCCCAGCATTTT
14,TRBJ2-3,-,-,TRBV4-3,CASSQDSHTDTQYF,TGCGCCAGCAGCCAAGATTCCCACACAGATACGCAGTATTTT
16,TRBJ2-7,few,-,TRBV30,CAWSKGGAGGYYEQYF,TGTGCCTGGAGTAAAGGGGGGGCAGGGGGTTACTACGAGCAGTACTTC
11,TRBJ2-7,-,-,TRBV6-5,CASRGNHEQYF,TGTGCCAGCAGGGGAAACCACGAGCAGTACTTC
16,TRBJ2-7,-,-,TRBV3-1,CASSQGGAGRLGEQYF,TGTGCCAGCAGCCAAGGGGGGGCAGGACGACTGGGGGAGCAGTACTTC
18,TRBJ2-5,-,TRBD2,TRBV18,CASSPPVFPAGAQETQYF,TGTGCCAGCTCACCACCAGTTTTCCCAGCGGGAGCCCAAGAGACCCAGTACTTC
12,TRBJ2-3,few,-,TRBV5-1,CASSPYGDTQYF,TGCGCCAGCAGCCCGTACGGAGATACGCAGTATTTT
14,TRBJ2-1,-,-,TRBV28,CASTGRPTYNEQFF,TGTGCCAGCACAGGGAGGCCCACCTACAATGAGCAGTTCTTC
16,TRBJ2-1,-,-,TRBV28,CASSTPRGLSYNEQFF,TGTGCCAGCAGTACACCGCGGGGGCTCTCCTACAATGAGCAGTTCTTC
15,TRBJ2-3,-,-,TRBV7-2,CASSWAGAITDTQYF,TGTGCCAGCAGCTGGGCAGGGGCCATCACAGATACGCAGTATTTT
12,TRBJ2-5,few,-,TRBV30,CAWSVQRETQYF,TGTGCCTGGAGTGTACAACGGGAGACCCAGTACTTC
15,TRBJ1-6,many,TRBD1,TRBV4-2,CASSQRQGYNSPLHF,TGTGCCAGCAGCCAACGACAGGGCTATAATTCACCCCTCCACTTT
14,TRBJ2-2,many,-,TRBV20-1,CSAIRGDNTGELFF,TGCAGTGCTATCAGGGGCGACAACACCGGGGAGCTGTTTTTT
13,TRBJ2-7,-,-,TRBV15,CATSPRDIYEQYF,TGTGCCACCAGCCCTAGGGACATCTACGAGCAGTACTTC
18,TRBJ2-1,-,TRBD1,TRBV27,CASSSIRLRDRGSVEQFF,TGTGCCAGCAGTTCCATAAGACTCCGGGACAGGGGGTCGGTTGAGCAGTTCTTC
14,TRBJ1-2,-,TRBD1,TRBV6-1,CASSQDRGQRGYTF,TGTGCCAGCAGTCAAGACAGGGGGCAAAGGGGCTACACCTTC
14,TRBJ2-7,-,TRBD2,TRBV18,CASSPVRGGNEQYF,TGTGCCAGCTCACCGGTCCGGGGGGGGAACGAGCAGTACTTC
16,TRBJ2-5,-,-,TRBV4-2,CASSQDLTGNPRTQYF,TGTGCCAGCAGCCAAGATTTAACGGGGAACCCCAGGACCCAGTACTTC
14,TRBJ2-1,-,TRBD1,TRBV20-1,CSGPYGTGINEQFF,TGCAGTGGTCCCTACGGGACAGGGATCAATGAGCAGTTCTTC
13,TRBJ2-7,few,TRBD1,TRBV15,CATSSDRGYEQYF,TGTGCCACCAGCTCCGACAGGGGTTACGAGCAGTACTTC
13,TRBJ2-1,-,TRBD2,TRBV29-1,CSSGGRSYNEQFF,TGCAGCTCGGGGGGGAGATCCTACAATGAGCAGTTCTTC
15,TRBJ1-5,many,-,TRBV7-2,CASSYTLGPYQPQHF,TGTGCCAGCAGCTATACCCTTGGGCCGTATCAGCCCCAGCATTTT
12,TRBJ2-2,-,-,TRBV29-1,CSGEINTGELFF,TGCAGCGGGGAAATTAACACCGGGGAGCTGTTTTTT
13,TRBJ2-5,few,-,TRBV2,CASRVTRGETQYF,TGTGCCAGCAGGGTGACTCGAGGGGAGACCCAGTACTTC
12,TRBJ2-2,few,-,TRBV6-1,CASSVTGRELFF,TGTGCCAGCAGTGTTACAGGGAGGGAGCTGTTTTTT
18,TRBJ1-1,-,TRBD1,TRBV28,CASTVPGLQGKLNTEAFF,TGTGCCAGCACCGTGCCCGGCTTACAGGGGAAGTTAAACACTGAAGCTTTCTTT
14,TRBJ1-5,-,-,TRBV2,CASTVWGENQPQHF,TGTGCCAGCACCGTGTGGGGGGAAAATCAGCCCCAGCATTTT
17,TRBJ2-2,-,-,TRBV11-3,CASSSGESRGLTGELFF,TGTGCCAGCAGCTCGGGGGAGTCGAGGGGGCTGACCGGGGAGCTGTTTTTT
13,TRBJ2-7,few,TRBD1,TRBV20-1,CSASYRGRAEQYF,TGCAGTGCTAGTTACAGGGGGCGCGCCGAGCAGTACTTC
13,TRBJ2-2,-,-,TRBV4-3,CASSQVEGGELFF,TGCGCCAGCAGCCAGGTGGAGGGGGGGGAGCTGTTTTTT
16,TRBJ2-3,-,-,TRBV10-3,CAISESFAGARDTQYF,TGTGCCATCAGTGAGTCTTTTGCGGGGGCCCGAGATACGCAGTATTTT
13,TRBJ2-6,many,-,TRBV19,CASLNTNSVVLTF,TGTGCCAGTCTTAACACCAACTCGGTCGTCCTGACTTTC
14,TRBJ1-5,-,-,TRBV2,CASIATYSNQPQHF,TGTGCCAGCATAGCGACTTATAGCAATCAGCCCCAGCATTTT
15,TRBJ2-2,-,TRBD2,TRBV4-3,CASSQAGGLTGELFF,TGCGCCAGCAGCCAAGCGGGAGGCCTCACCGGGGAGCTGTTTTTT
14,TRBJ2-1,-,TRBD2,TRBV3-1,CASSQGGREALQFF,TGTGCCAGCAGCCAAGGTGGGCGGGAGGCCCTGCAGTTCTTC
15,TRBJ1-1,few,TRBD1,TRBV6-5,CASSYGGQGGTEAFF,TGTGCCAGCAGTTACGGGGGACAGGGAGGAACTGAAGCTTTCTTT
13,TRBJ2-5,-,-,TRBV29-1,CSVYRVSKETQYF,TGCAGCGTTTACAGGGTCAGCAAAGAGACCCAGTACTTC
15,TRBJ2-1,-,TRBD2,TRBV23-1,CASKREGRPYNEQFF,TGCGCCAGCAAACGGGAGGGCCGTCCATACAATGAGCAGTTCTTC
15,TRBJ2-5,few,TRBD1,TRBV18,CASSSLTGAQETQYF,TGTGCCAGCTCAAGCCTGACAGGGGCCCAAGAGACCCAGTACTTC
14,TRBJ2-3,few,-,TRBV29-1,CSLKEAGGTDTQYF,TGCAGCCTCAAGGAGGCAGGGGGCACAGATACGCAGTATTTT
19,TRBJ2-1,few,TRBD2,TRBV4-2,CASSQDSGGSLAGYNEQFF,TGTGCCAGCAGCCAAGATTCAGGAGGATCACTAGCGGGATACAATGAGCAGTTCTTC
16,TRBJ2-7,few,-,TRBV7-9,CASSSYTGGGPYEQYF,TGTGCCAGCAGCTCTTACACAGGGGGAGGGCCCTACGAGCAGTACTTC
16,TRBJ2-1,-,-,TRBV14,CASSQVGKSSYNEQFF,TGTGCCAGCAGCCAAGTGGGAAAGAGCTCCTACAATGAGCAGTTCTTC
14,TRBJ1-2,-,-,TRBV7-2,CASSLVSGDYGYTF,TGTGCCAGCAGCTTAGTTTCGGGAGACTATGGCTACACCTTC
17,TRBJ2-6,-,-,TRBV7-9,CASSFDRPETGANVLTF,TGTGCCAGCAGCTTCGACAGGCCTGAGACCGGGGCCAACGTCCTGACTTTC
13,TRBJ2-5,-,TRBD1,TRBV12-3/TRBV12-4,CASSVGPGGTQYF,TGTGCCAGCAGTGTCGGTCCAGGGGGGACCCAGTACTTC
14,TRBJ2-2,-,-,TRBV20-1,CSARVAGNTGELFF,TGCAGTGCTAGAGTTGCGGGGAACACCGGGGAGCTGTTTTTT
16,TRBJ2-4,many,TRBD2,TRBV4-3,CASSRDYGTSGGIQYF,TGCGCCAGCAGCCGAGACTACGGGACTAGCGGGGGCATTCAGTACTTC
15,TRBJ2-5,-,-,TRBV7-6,CASSRARTLLETQYF,TGTGCCAGCAGCCGCGCAAGGACATTGCTCGAGACCCAGTACTTC
15,TRBJ2-3,few,TRBD2,TRBV12-3/TRBV12-4,CASRILAASTDTQYF,TGTGCCAGCAGAATACTAGCGGCTAGCACAGATACGCAGTATTTT
13,TRBJ2-1,few,-,TRBV10-3,CAISEGGYNEQFF,TGTGCCATCAGTGAAGGAGGGTACAATGAGCAGTTCTTC